Below are 28 T cell receptor beta chains sequenced from a single sample in a study of prognosis after radiotherapy for stage I lung cancer. The study amplified the TCR beta CDR3 region from genomic DNA. This amplification was carried out by two rounds of multiplex PCR. First-round PCR amplification was performed with primers specific to each TRBV and TRBJ gene. One entry per CDR3 protein results from TCRdb running MiXCR on the multiplex PCR reads. The table lists around 19,000 distinct CDR3 sequences, 50% of them singletons. This specimen consisted of PBMCs, obtained before or after stereotactic body radiation therapy (not recorded which). The receptors shown here come from a donor at least 50 years old with non-small cell lung cancer.

The chain recombines TRBV6-1 with TRBJ2-7; 10 bases are shared with TRBD1. This CDR3 has 14 residues. CDR1 MNHNS and CDR2 SASEGT come from the germline V gene. The J segment lost 1 base and the V segment lost 6 bases, leaving 3 bases of the junction unmatched. The CDR3 nucleotides read TGTGCCAGCAGCGACAGGGGGCAATCCTACGAGCAGTACTTC. Amino acids: CASSDRGQSYEQYF.

Note on this clonotype: A far larger clone is one base from this, pointing to a likely read error. The chain combines TRBV6-7 with TRBJ1-2; D remains ambiguous. TRBV6-7 belongs to the ORF category, with a function that is uncertain. The V gene lost 2 bases and the J gene lost 7 bases, with 14 bases spanning the gap. This CDR3 is 14 amino acids long. The CDR3 reads CASSYPASGGGYTF. The CDR3 DNA sequence: TGTGCCAGCAGTTACCCGGCGTCAGGAGGTGGCTACACCTTC.

This clonotype was observed a few times. Since a far larger clone is one base different, this is likely a read error. This chain joins TRBV12-3 or TRBV12-4 and TRBJ2-1; 9 nucleotides line up with TRBD2. The CDR3 runs 13 residues. V was pared by 5 bases and J by 12 bases, with 8 bases of the junction left unmatched. CDR3 sequence reads: CASSEASGTWQFF. The CDR3 DNA reads TGTGCCAGCAGTGAAGCTAGCGGGACGTGGCAGTTCTTC.

This clonotype has ten or more counts. The V and J genes are TRBV2 and TRBJ2-3; D gene uncertain. Trimming cost V 6 bases and J 4 bases, with 14 bases left between them. Looked up from germline, CDR1 is SNHLY and CDR2 is FYNNEI. This CDR3 has 14 amino acids. CDR3 sequence: CASSVLTSPDTQYF. CDR3 DNA: TGTGCCAGCAGCGTCCTGACGAGTCCAGATACGCAGTATTTT.

The V and J genes are TRBV28 and TRBJ2-2; TRBD2 matches at 7 bases. V dropped 2 bases and J dropped 5; count of bases not matched to a gene: 5. CDR1 and CDR2 from the germline V gene are MDHEN and SYDVKM. The CDR3 covers 15 residues. As DNA, the CDR3 is TGTGCCAGCAGTTTAGGGGGGGTCAATACCGGGGAGCTGTTTTTT. Protein: CASSLGGVNTGELFF.

The chain uses TRBV7-8 and TRBJ2-1; tentatively, D is TRBD2 (5 bases). V was trimmed by 0 bases and J by 5 bases, leaving 8 bases between them. The germline gives CDR1 SGHVS, CDR2 FQNEAQ. This CDR3 is built from 14 residues. The CDR3 protein is CASSLAEADNEQFF. DNA of the CDR3: TGTGCCAGCAGCTTAGCGGAGGCAGACAATGAGCAGTTCTTC.

By its share, this clonotype is medium-sized (0.01 to 0.1%). This rearrangement joins TRBV6-1 to TRBJ1-6; D gene ambiguous. Germline CDR1 reads MNHNS; CDR2 reads SASEGT. V lost 3 bases and J 1 base, leaving 7 bases between the germline ends. CDR3 length: 15 amino acids. The CDR3 coding sequence is TGTGCCAGCAGTGATCGGGGATCCTATAATTCACCCCTCCACTTT. Its translation is CASSDRGSYNSPLHF.

In its sample, this clonotype was seen many times. This chain links TRBV6-2 or TRBV6-3 with TRBJ1-5; D not certain. The V gene lost 6 bases and the J gene lost 0 bases, with 6 bases spanning the gap. The CDR3 covers 13 residues. Per germline, CDR1 MNHEY and CDR2 SVGEGT. The DNA of the CDR3 is TGTGCCAGCAGCCAAAATAGCAATCAGCCCCAGCATTTT. It translates to CASSQNSNQPQHF.

Concerning this clonotype: One base separates it from a far larger clone, so it is likely a read error. The rearrangement links TRBV7-3 to TRBJ1-2; no clear D. V lost 3 bases and J lost 3, with 11 bases in between. The CDR3 sequence is 14 residues long. Per germline, CDR1 SGHTA and CDR2 FQGTGA. Here the CDR3 DNA reads TGTGCCAGCAGCTTGGGAGCTGTTGACTATGGCTACACCTTC. Translated, it gives CASSLGAVDYGYTF.

As for this clonotype: This sequence is one base from a far larger clone and is likely a read error. This chain connects TRBV6-4 to TRBJ2-7, with D perhaps assigned TRBD1 or TRBD2 (5 bases each). Per the germline V gene, CDR1 is MRHNA and CDR2 is SNTAGT. Trimming left V 5 bases short and J 5 bases short, with 19 bases between. The CDR3 runs 15 residues. CDR3 protein: CASSYPMGRGDEQYF. CDR3 sequence (DNA): TGTGCCAGCAGTTATCCAATGGGACGGGGCGACGAGCAGTACTTC.

This clonotype was picked up many times. This rearrangement joins TRBV20-1 to TRBJ1-2; tentative D call: TRBD1 (6 bases). This CDR3 region has 14 residues. In germline, CDR1 is DFQATT, CDR2 SNEGSKA (reference sequence). V lost 7 bases to trimming and J lost 3 bases, with 18 bases between them. In DNA, the CDR3 is TGCAGTGTTGTCCAGGGGAACGTGCACTATGGCTACACCTTC. Translating gives CSVVQGNVHYGYTF.

This clonotype was detected once. V and J are TRBV19 and TRBJ1-6; no definite D call. Trimming shortened V by 2 bases and J by 10 bases, and 18 bases separated the two germline ends. Germline-derived CDR1 and CDR2 are LNHDA and SQIVND (reference sequence). The CDR3 has 16 amino acids. This CDR3 reads CASSIRGQAGPSPLHF. The CDR3 DNA follows: TGTGCCAGTAGTATAAGAGGTCAGGCAGGTCCCTCACCCCTCCACTTT.

Ten or more counts support this clonotype. The rearrangement uses TRBV20-1 and TRBJ2-1; 7 bases align to TRBD2. This CDR3 region has 15 residues. CDR1 DFQATT and CDR2 SNEGSKA come from the germline V gene (reference sequence). V was clipped by 4 bases and J by 1 base; unmatched bases: 7. CDR3 sequence reads: CSAMRGSGSYNEQFF. The CDR3, as DNA: TGCAGTGCTATGCGCGGGAGTGGGTCCTACAATGAGCAGTTCTTC.

This clonotype was counted at least ten times. The chain carries TRBV7-2 and TRBJ2-1, with TRBD2 matching over 8 bases. Germline V CDR1 and CDR2: SGHTA, FQGNSA. Germline trimming cut 6 bases from V and 2 bases from J; bases unmatched to any gene: 9. The CDR3 length is 16 residues. The CDR3 DNA sequence: TGTGCCAGCAGTTCTCAATCGGGGGGGCCCTACAATGAGCAGTTCTTC. This codes for CASSSQSGGPYNEQFF. Full variable domain (missing parts from reference TRBV7-2 and TRBJ2-1): GAGVSQSPSNKVTEKGKDVELRCDPISGHTALYWYRQSLGQGLEFLIYFQGNSAPDKSGLPSDRFSAERTGGSVSTLTIQRTQQEDSAVYLCASSSQSGGPYNEQFFGPGTRLTVL.

In its sample, this clonotype ranks as medium-sized. The rearrangement joins TRBV6-5 to TRBJ2-1; D unclear. The V end lost 2 bases, the J end lost 4 bases, and 12 bases lay between the germline ends. The CDR3 runs 15 residues. CDR1 and CDR2 from the germline V gene are MNHEY and SVGAGI. The CDR3 protein is CASSYVPVSYNEQFF. In DNA, the CDR3 is TGTGCCAGCAGTTACGTACCAGTCTCTTACAATGAGCAGTTCTTC.

The chain has TRBV5-4 and TRBJ2-4; D possibly uses TRBD1 or TRBD2 (6 bases each). Germline CDR1 is SGHNT and CDR2 is YYREEE (reference sequence). Between the trimmed V and J ends, which lost 4 bases and 0 bases, there was a span of 14 bases. This CDR3 has 16 residues. CDR3 sequence reads: CASSDGGGRAKNIQYF. Here the CDR3 DNA reads TGTGCCAGCAGCGATGGAGGGGGGAGAGCCAAAAACATTCAGTACTTC.

This chain joins TRBV19 and TRBJ1-3; 9 bases match TRBD1. Trimming cost V 6 bases and J 1 base; bases outside gene matches: 7. The CDR3 is 16 amino acids. The germline CDR1 and CDR2 sequences are LNHDA and SQIVND (reference sequence). As DNA, the CDR3 is TGTGCCAGTAGACTTGGGACAGGGATTTCTGGAAACACCATATATTTT. The encoded protein is CASRLGTGISGNTIYF.

Of note for this clonotype: This may be a read error: a much more frequent sequence differs by one nucleotide. V gene TRBV15 combines with J gene TRBJ1-1, with a tentative D call TRBD1 (6 bases). Deletions cut 0 bases from V and 6 bases from J, with 14 bases between. Germline V gene sequence: CDR1 LNHNV, CDR2 YYDKDF (reference sequence). CDR3 length equals 15 residues. CDR3 in DNA: TGTGCCACCAGCAGAGAGGGGGGCGTGAGAGCTGAAGCTTTCTTT. It specifies CATSREGGVRAEAFF.

The genes are TRBV11-3 and TRBJ1-1; tentatively, D is TRBD1 (5 bases). Germline CDR1 SGHNT, CDR2 YENEEA. The CDR3 extends over 15 amino acids. V lost 1 base and J 4 bases, leaving 13 bases between the germline ends. Here the CDR3 reads CASSLGGQGVTEAFF. In DNA form, the CDR3 reads TGTGCCAGCAGCTTAGGCGGGCAGGGTGTCACTGAAGCTTTCTTT.

Sample share makes this clonotype medium-sized. The chain couples TRBV19 to TRBJ2-6; D gene uncertain. This CDR3 region has 17 residues. V was shortened by 3 bases and J by 0 bases, with 12 bases between the two germline ends. Germline CDR1 is LNHDA and CDR2 is SQIVND (reference sequence). This CDR3 is CASSMWVVRSGANVLTF. CDR3 sequence (DNA): TGTGCCAGTAGTATGTGGGTAGTGCGCTCTGGGGCCAACGTCCTGACTTTC.

The sample holds many counts of this clonotype. The chain uses TRBV20-1 and TRBJ2-7; 7 bases match TRBD1. V shed 6 bases, J shed 5 bases, and the junction held 7 bases outside the gene matches. Germline V lookup: CDR1 DFQATT, CDR2 SNEGSKA (reference sequence). CDR3 length: 12 amino acids. In DNA, the CDR3 is TGCAGTGCACAAGACAGGGTCCACGAGCAGTACTTC. This encodes CSAQDRVHEQYF.

This chain connects TRBV12-3 or TRBV12-4 to TRBJ1-5; D uncertain. V was pared by 3 bases and J by 3 bases, with 9 bases between. The CDR3 spans 14 residues. The chain's CDR3 is CASSFSVVNQPQHF. The CDR3 DNA is TGTGCCAGCAGTTTTTCAGTGGTCAATCAGCCCCAGCATTTT.

V usage is TRBV6-2 or TRBV6-3 and J usage is TRBJ2-7; 10 nucleotides agree with TRBD1. Germline V gene sequence: CDR1 MNHEY, CDR2 SVGEGT. The CDR3 is made up of 14 amino acids. The V segment lost 4 bases and the J segment 4 bases; nucleotides outside the gene matches: 4. In nucleotides, the CDR3 is TGTGCCAGCAGTTCCCCGGGACAGGGGTACGAGCAGTACTTC. Its translation: CASSSPGQGYEQYF.

This clonotype occurred many times. The chain is built from TRBV19 and TRBJ1-5, with D perhaps matching TRBD1 (5 bases). Germline V gives CDR1 LNHDA, CDR2 SQIVND (reference sequence). CDR3 size: 16 residues. Trimming took off 3 bases at V and 1 base at J, with 13 bases between the two ends. This CDR3 reads CASSIGGGGSNQPQHF. The CDR3 nucleotides read TGTGCCAGTAGTATCGGTGGGGGGGGAAGCAATCAGCCCCAGCATTTT.

The chain joins TRBV24-1 to TRBJ2-1; the D gene is possibly TRBD2 (6 bases). CDR3 size: 15 residues. V was cut by 0 bases and J by 3 bases, with 8 bases left in between. Germline CDR1 is KGHDR and CDR2 is SFDVKD. CDR3 residues: CATSDLASDYNEQFF. In nucleotides, the CDR3 is TGTGCCACCAGTGATTTGGCTAGCGACTACAATGAGCAGTTCTTC.

The chain combines TRBV6-1 with TRBJ1-2, with TRBD1 matching over 9 bases. The CDR3 is 13 amino acids. Per germline, CDR1 MNHNS and CDR2 SASEGT. V lost 6 bases to trimming and J lost 6 bases; unmatched junction nucleotides: 5. The CDR3: CASRRQGDDGYTF. In nucleotides, the CDR3 is TGTGCCAGCAGACGACAGGGGGACGATGGCTACACCTTC.

In this sample, this clonotype turned up many times. The rearrangement uses TRBV13 and TRBJ2-7, with 8 bases that match TRBD1. Germline V lookup: CDR1 PRHDT, CDR2 FYEKMQ (reference sequence). The ends lost 3 bases at V and 0 bases at J; junction bases unmatched: 1. The CDR3 has 14 amino acids. CDR3 DNA: TGTGCCAGCAGCTTGGACAGGGTCTCCTACGAGCAGTACTTC. It is translated as CASSLDRVSYEQYF.

This clonotype was seen at least ten times. J is TRBJ1-4 and V is TRBV28; a possible D gene is TRBD1 (5 bases). The V and J ends lost 6 bases and 4 bases respectively, with 9 bases between them. Germline values: CDR1 MDHEN, CDR2 SYDVKM. This CDR3 comprises 13 residues. The CDR3 sequence: CASRRGVNEKLFF. Here the CDR3 DNA reads TGTGCCAGCAGACGAGGGGTTAATGAAAAACTGTTTTTT.